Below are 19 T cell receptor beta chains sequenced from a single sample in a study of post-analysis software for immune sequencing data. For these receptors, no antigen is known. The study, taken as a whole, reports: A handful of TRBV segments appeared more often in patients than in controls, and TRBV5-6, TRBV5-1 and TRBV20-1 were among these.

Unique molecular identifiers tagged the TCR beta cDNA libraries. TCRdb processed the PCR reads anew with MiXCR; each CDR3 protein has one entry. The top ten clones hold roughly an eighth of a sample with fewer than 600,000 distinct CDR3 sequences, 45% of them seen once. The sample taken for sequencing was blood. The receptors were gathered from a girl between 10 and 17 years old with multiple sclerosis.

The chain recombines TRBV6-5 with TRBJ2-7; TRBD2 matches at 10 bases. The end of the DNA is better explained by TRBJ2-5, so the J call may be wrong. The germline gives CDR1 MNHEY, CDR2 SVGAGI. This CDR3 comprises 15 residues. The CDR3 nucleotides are TGTGCCAGCAGTTACCCCGCTAGCGGGGGAGAGACCCAGTACTTC. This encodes CASSYPASGGETQYF.

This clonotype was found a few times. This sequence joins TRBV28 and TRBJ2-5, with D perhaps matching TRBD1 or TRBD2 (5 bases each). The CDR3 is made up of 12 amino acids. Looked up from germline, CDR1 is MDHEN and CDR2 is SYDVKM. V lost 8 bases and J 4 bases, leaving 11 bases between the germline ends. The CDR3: CASSPGPETQYF. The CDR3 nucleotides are TGTGCCAGCTCCCCGGGACCAGAGACCCAGTACTTC.

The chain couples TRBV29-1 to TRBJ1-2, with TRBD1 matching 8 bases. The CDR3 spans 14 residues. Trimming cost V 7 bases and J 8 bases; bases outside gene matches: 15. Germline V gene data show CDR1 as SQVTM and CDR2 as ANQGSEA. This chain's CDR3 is CSAPWDRSLGGYTF. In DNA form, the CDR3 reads TGCAGCGCACCCTGGGACAGGTCTCTGGGGGGCTACACCTTC. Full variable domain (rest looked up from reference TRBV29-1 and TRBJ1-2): SAVISQKPSRDICQRGTSLTIQCQVDSQVTMMFWYRQQPGQSLTLIATANQGSEATYESGFVIDKFPISRPNLTFSTLTVSNMSPEDSSIYLCSAPWDRSLGGYTFGSGTRLTVV.

The DNA of the CDR3 is TGTGCCAGCAGGGCAGGGGGTGGCAATCAGCCCCAGCATTTT. Encoded protein: CASRAGGGNQPQHF. The chain employs TRBV6-2 or TRBV6-3 and TRBJ1-5; TRBD1 aligns across 7 bases. CDR1 is MNHEY and CDR2 is SVGEGT in the germline V gene. J was trimmed by 2 bases and V by 6 bases; bases with no gene match: 4. This CDR3 has 14 residues.

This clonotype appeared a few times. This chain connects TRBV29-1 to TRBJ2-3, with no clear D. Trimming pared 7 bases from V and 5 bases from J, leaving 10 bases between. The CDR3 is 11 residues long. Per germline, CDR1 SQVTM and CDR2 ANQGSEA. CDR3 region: CSAAQRDTQYF. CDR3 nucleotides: TGCAGCGCCGCTCAGCGAGATACGCAGTATTTT.

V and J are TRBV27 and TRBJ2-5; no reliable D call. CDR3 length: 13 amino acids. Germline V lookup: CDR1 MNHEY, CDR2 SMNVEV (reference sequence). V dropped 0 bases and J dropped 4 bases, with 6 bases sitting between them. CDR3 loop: CASSLSVRETQYF. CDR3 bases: TGTGCCAGCAGTTTATCTGTGCGAGAGACCCAGTACTTC.

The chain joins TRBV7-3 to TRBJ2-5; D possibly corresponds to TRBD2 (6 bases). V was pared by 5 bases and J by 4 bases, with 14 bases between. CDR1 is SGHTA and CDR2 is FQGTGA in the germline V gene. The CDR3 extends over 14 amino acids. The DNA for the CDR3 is TGTGCCAGCAGCCCAGGTGCGGGATCAGAGACCCAGTACTTC. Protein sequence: CASSPGAGSETQYF.

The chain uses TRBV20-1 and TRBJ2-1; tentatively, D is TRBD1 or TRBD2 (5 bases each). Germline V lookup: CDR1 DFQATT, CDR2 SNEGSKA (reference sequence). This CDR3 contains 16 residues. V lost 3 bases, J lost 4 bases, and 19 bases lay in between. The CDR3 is CSASNPRDGQYNEQFF. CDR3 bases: TGCAGTGCTAGCAACCCCCGGGACGGCCAGTACAATGAGCAGTTCTTC.

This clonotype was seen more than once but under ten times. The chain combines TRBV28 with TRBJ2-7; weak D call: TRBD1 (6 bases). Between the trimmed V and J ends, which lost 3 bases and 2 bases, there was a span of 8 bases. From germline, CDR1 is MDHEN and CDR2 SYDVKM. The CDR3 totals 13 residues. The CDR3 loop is CASSFRDTYEQYF. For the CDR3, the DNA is TGTGCCAGCAGTTTTAGGGACACCTACGAGCAGTACTTC.

The CDR3, as DNA: TGTGCCAGCAGCTTGAAGGACAGGGTGAATGAGCAGTTCTTC. It yields the protein CASSLKDRVNEQFF. The chain combines TRBV5-5 with TRBJ2-1, with 8 bases that match TRBD1. From germline, CDR1 is SGHKS and CDR2 YYEKEE (reference sequence). The CDR3 spans 14 residues. The J segment lost 7 bases and the V segment lost 1 base, leaving 4 bases of the junction unmatched.

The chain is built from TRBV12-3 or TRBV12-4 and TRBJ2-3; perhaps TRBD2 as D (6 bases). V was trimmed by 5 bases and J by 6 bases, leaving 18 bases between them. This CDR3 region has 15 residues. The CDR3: CASSLRVRGGDTQYF. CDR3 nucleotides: TGTGCCAGCAGTCTCCGGGTTCGAGGAGGGGATACGCAGTATTTT.

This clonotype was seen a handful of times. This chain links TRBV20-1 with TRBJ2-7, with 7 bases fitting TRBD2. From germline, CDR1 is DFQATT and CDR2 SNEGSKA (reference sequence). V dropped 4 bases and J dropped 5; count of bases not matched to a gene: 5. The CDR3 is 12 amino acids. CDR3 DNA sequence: TGCAGTGCTAAGGCGGGAGCCCACGAGCAGTACTTC. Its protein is CSAKAGAHEQYF.

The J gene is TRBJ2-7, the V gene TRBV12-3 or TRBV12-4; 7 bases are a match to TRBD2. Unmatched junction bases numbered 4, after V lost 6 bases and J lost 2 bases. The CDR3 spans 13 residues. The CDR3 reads CASSNGLAYEQYF. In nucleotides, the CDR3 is TGTGCCAGCAGCAATGGACTAGCCTACGAGCAGTACTTC.

DNA of the CDR3: TGTGCCAGCAGCTTAGATGCGCGGGAGCGGAAAAACATTCAGTACTTC. This translates into CASSLDARERKNIQYF. This sequence joins TRBV7-2 and TRBJ2-4, with 7 bases aligning to TRBD2. From germline, CDR1 is SGHTA and CDR2 FQGNSA. Trimming took 1 base from V and 4 from J; bases not matched to a gene: 7. The CDR3 is made up of 16 amino acids.

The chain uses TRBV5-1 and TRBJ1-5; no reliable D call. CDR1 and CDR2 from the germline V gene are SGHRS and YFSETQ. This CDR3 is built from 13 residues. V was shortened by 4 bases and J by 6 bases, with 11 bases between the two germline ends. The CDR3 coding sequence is TGCGCCAGCAGCGGGCTGGGCCGTCAGCCCCAGCATTTT. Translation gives CASSGLGRQPQHF.

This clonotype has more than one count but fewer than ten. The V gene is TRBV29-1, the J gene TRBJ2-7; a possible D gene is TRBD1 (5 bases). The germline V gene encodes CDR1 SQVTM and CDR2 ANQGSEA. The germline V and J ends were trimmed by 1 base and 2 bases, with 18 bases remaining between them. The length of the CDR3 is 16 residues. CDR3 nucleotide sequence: TGCAGCGTTGAAGTGTGGGGCGAAGACAATACCTACGAGCAGTACTTC. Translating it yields CSVEVWGEDNTYEQYF.

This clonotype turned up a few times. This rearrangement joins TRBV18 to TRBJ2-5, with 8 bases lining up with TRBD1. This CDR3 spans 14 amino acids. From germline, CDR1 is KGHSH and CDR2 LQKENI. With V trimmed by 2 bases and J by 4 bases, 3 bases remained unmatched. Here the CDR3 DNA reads TGTGCCAGCTCACCAGACAGGGGCTCAGAGACCCAGTACTTC. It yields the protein CASSPDRGSETQYF.

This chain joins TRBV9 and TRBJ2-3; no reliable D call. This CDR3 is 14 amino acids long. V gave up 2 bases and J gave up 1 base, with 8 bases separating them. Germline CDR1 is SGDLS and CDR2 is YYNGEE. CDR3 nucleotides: TGTGCCAGCAGCGTCGGCGCTCGCACAGATACGCAGTATTTT. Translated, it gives CASSVGARTDTQYF.

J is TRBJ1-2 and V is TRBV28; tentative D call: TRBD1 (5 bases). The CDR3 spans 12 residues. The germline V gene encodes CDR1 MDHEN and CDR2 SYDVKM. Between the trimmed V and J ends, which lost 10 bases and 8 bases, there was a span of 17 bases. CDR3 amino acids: CATQGEGRGYTF. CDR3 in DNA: TGTGCCACCCAGGGTGAAGGTCGGGGCTACACCTTC.